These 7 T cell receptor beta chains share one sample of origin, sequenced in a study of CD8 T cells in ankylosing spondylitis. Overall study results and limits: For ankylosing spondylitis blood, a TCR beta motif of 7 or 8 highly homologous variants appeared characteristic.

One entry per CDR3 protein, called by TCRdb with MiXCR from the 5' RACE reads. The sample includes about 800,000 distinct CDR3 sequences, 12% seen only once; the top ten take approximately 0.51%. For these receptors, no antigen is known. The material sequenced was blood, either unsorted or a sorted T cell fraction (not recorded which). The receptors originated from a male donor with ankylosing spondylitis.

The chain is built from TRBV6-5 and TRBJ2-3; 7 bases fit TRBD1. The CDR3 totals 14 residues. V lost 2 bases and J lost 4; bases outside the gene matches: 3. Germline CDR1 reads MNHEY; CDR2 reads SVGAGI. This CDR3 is CASSYGQVPDTQYF. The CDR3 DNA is TGTGCCAGCAGTTACGGACAGGTGCCAGATACGCAGTATTTT.

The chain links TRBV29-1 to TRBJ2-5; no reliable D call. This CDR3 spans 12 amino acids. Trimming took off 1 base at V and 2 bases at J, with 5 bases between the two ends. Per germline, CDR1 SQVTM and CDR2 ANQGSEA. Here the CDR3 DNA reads TGCAGCGTTGAAGCTCAACAAGAGACCCAGTACTTC. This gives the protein CSVEAQQETQYF.

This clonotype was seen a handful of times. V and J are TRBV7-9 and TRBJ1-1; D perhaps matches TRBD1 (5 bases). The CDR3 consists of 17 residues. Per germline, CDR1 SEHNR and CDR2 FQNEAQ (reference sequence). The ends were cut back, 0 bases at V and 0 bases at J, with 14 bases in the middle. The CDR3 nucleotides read TGTGCCAGCAGCTTAGCGGTTGGGGCTAAATTGAACACTGAAGCTTTCTTT. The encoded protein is CASSLAVGAKLNTEAFF.

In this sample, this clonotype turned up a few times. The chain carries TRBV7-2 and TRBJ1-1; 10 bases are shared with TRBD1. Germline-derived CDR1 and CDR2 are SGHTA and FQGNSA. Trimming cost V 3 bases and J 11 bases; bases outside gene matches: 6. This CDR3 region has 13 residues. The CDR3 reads CASSFRQGAVAFF. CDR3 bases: TGTGCCAGCAGCTTCAGACAGGGGGCTGTGGCTTTCTTT. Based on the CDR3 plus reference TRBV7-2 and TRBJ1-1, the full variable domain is GAGVSQSPSNKVTEKGKDVELRCDPISGHTALYWYRQSLGQGLEFLIYFQGNSAPDKSGLPSDRFSAERTGGSVSTLTIQRTQQEDSAVYLCASSFRQGAVAFFGQGTRLTVV.

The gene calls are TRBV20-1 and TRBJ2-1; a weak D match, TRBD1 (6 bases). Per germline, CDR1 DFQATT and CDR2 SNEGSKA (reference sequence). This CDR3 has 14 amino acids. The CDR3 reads CRCAQAQGPNEQFF. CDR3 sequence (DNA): TGCAGGTGTGCCCAGGCACAGGGCCCTAATGAGCAGTTCTTC.

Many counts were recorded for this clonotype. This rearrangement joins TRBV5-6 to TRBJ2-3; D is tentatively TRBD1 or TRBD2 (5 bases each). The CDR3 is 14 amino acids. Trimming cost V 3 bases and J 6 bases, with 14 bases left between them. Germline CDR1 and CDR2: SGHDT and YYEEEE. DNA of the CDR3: TGTGCCAGCAGCTCACTAGGGGTTCGGGATACGCAGTATTTT. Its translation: CASSSLGVRDTQYF.

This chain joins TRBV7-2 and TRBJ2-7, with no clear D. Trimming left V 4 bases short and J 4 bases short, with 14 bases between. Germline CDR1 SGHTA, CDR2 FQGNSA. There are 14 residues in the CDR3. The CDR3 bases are TGTGCCAGCAGCTCCCTGAAGGGAAGGTACGAGCAGTACTTC. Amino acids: CASSSLKGRYEQYF. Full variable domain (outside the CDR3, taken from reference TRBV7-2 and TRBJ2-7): GAGVSQSPSNKVTEKGKDVELRCDPISGHTALYWYRQSLGQGLEFLIYFQGNSAPDKSGLPSDRFSAERTGGSVSTLTIQRTQQEDSAVYLCASSSLKGRYEQYFGPGTRLTVT.